The sequence of this TCR beta chain was determined in a study of human T cells and chemical hapten exposure. Each CDR3 protein gets one entry after TCRdb re-called the RACE reads with MiXCR. The table lists roughly 88,000 distinct CDR3 sequences, roughly a tenth of them singletons. Germline V lookup: CDR1 SGHTA, CDR2 FQGNSA. The CDR3 spans 17 residues. Trimming removed 2 bases from V and 5 bases from J; junction bases left unmatched: 11. Time point noted: pre-sensitization, week 0. Sample treatment: therapeutic diphenylcyclopropenone sensitization with weekly scalp DPC. The specimen comprised whole blood, sampled in connection with sensitization to the hapten diphenylcyclopropenone (DPC). The receptor comes from a woman aged 35 to 49 with alopecia areata. Some clones in this sample may be carry-over from other donors' samples. The chain joins TRBV7-2 to TRBJ2-3, with 9 bases identical to TRBD1. The CDR3 nucleotides read TGTGCCAGCAGCTTAAACAGGGGGCGCTTAAAACAAGATACGCAGTATTTT. As protein: CASSLNRGRLKQDTQYF.